Included here is one T cell receptor (beta chain) sequence, with context. The antigen is undetermined. These data originate in a study of PD-1 blockade in classical Hodgkin lymphoma. The CDR3 runs to 14 residues. V dropped 5 bases and J dropped 9; count of bases not matched to a gene: 8. Germline V lookup: CDR1 SGHTA, CDR2 FQGNSA. Clones were sequenced by immunoSEQ multiplex PCR, and TCRdb holds only the in-frame ones, with some missing. The sample shows some 38,000 clones, more than 65% of them seen only once. General study results and limits: Newly diagnosed patients were reported to exhibit reduced baseline TCR diversity relative to healthy donors. The authors have not defined what causes the repertoire differences, possibly disease activity or prior therapy. Prior to therapy, complete responders displayed diversity much like that of newly diagnosed patients. Patients starting nivolumab less than 1 year after ASCT had lower diversity and were excluded from later analyses.

Autologous stem cell transplantation was followed by relapse in every patient, and brentuximab vedotin exposure varied. This receptor was taken from a human donor with classical Hodgkin lymphoma. The sequences come from peripheral blood mononuclear cells (PBMCs), collected before the second cycle of nivolumab. This rearrangement joins TRBV7-2 to TRBJ2-3, with TRBD2 matching 10 bases. The CDR3 DNA reads TGTGCCAGCAGCCCCCCGACTAGCGGGTGGACGCAGTATTTT. The encoded protein is CASSPPTSGWTQYF.